This T cell receptor (beta chain) is drawn from a study of shared clonotypes between healthy human individuals (TCRdb year 2020). Study-level background: The cohort included three men and two women between 18 and 49 years of age. Per donor, leukapheresis produced somewhere between about 0.94 and 9 billion PBMCs. For each donor, CD4 naive and CD4 memory were each run on three plates, CD8 naive on two plates, and CD8 memory on one plate. Blood TCR repertoires of roughly five healthy adults were deeply sequenced to estimate repertoire size and the extent of clonotype sharing between individuals. To increase sequencing depth and limit assay-specific biases, TCR repertoire library preparation and sequencing were carried out by different laboratories using diverse techniques.

The paper as a whole reports these results and caveats: Sharing across four donors was observed for approximately 5% of naive CD4, about 3.2% of naive CD8, about 2.3% of memory CD4, and around 0.44% of memory CD8 clonotypes. Sampling was restricted to blood, and TCR repertoires in tissue are likely to differ from TCR repertoires in blood. Incomplete sequencing was indicated by rarefaction of sorted-subset datasets, despite the large sequencing depth. Larger estimated clonotype richness was generally found for naive subsets than for memory subsets. Compared with non-shared clonotypes, clonotypes shared by all four sorted-subset donors had higher generation probabilities. The genetic and exposure-history diversity represented was limited by the small number of donors. Pairwise subsampling indicated that sequencing depth was expected to affect the degree of clonotype sharing among donors.

Using the deep immunoSEQ assay, multiplex PCR amplified TCR CDR3 regions from genomic DNA. For each cell subset, the extracted genomic DNA was distributed evenly across all wells of several immunoSEQ 96-well plates, and each plate served as one replicate. Each replicate PCR for sorted subsets received 200 ng genomic DNA, equal to 28,000 or so T cell genomes. Purified libraries were measured with a Qubit 3.0 fluorometer, size-checked on a Bioanalyzer 2100, and measured again with the KAPA Library Quantification kit. Each immunoSEQ 96-well plate was sequenced on its own single-read 150-cycle Illumina NextSeq 550 flow cell. The paper's data handling went like this. The immunoSEQ output contained only junctional sequences without quality scores, so filtering could not match that applied to full-length reads. Sequences were annotated with PyIR, a Python wrapper for IgBLAST v1.9, using IMGT germline references to assign V/J genes and CDR3. Reads were removed for weak V/J assignments (E-value above 1e-6), missing CDR3, stop codons, out-of-frame junctions, or ambiguous translated residues. A V3J clonotype was defined by an identical inferred V gene, J gene, and CDR3 amino acid sequence. The percentage overlap between two repertoires was calculated by dividing the number of shared unique clonotypes by the size of the smaller repertoire. Repertoire richness was assessed with RTK rarefaction, the Chao1 estimator, and Recon v2.1 estimates of unobserved clonotypes. OLGA was used to compute generation probabilities for all TCRbeta clonotypes that the gDNA method yielded from a handful of donors. The table was pulled from immuneACCESS by TCRdb, which kept in-frame rearrangements only. Such tables lose some clones; where checked, under half of the loss comes from unresolved V genes, and the rest has no known cause. V, J and clone size reflect that table, while D and trimming were determined from the DNA. The sample table records 2.3 million or so clones; approximately 95% of these occur just once. 0.35% to 0.5% of the sample rests with the top ten.

The donors were healthy, HIV-negative adults who had no recently reported acute infections or vaccinations. Every donor was a Caucasian adult living in Nashville, Tennessee, USA. CD4+ T cells were enriched by magnetic negative selection; naive cells were then positively selected on CD45RA, and the negative fraction formed the memory subset. After blood collection by leukapheresis, PBMCs were isolated using Ficoll-Histopaque density gradient centrifugation and then cryopreserved in the vapor phase of liquid nitrogen. Purity and quantity of every magnetically sorted T cell population were checked by analytical flow cytometry. From each sorted fraction, genomic DNA was isolated and quantified by UV absorbance on a Nanodrop 2000c. A remark on this clone: Its antigen is not yet known. Base qualities are not recorded, but no much larger clone differs from it by a single base.

The receptor comes from a man aged 18 to 30 in good health. Some clones in this sample may be carry-over from other donors' samples. Sample: naive CD4+ T cells from PBMCs. The cell subset or site label on this specimen signifies: CD45RA+ positively selected.

The CDR3 corresponds to CASSLTTYQETQYF. In nucleotide form, the sequence is TGTGCCAGCAGTCTTACTACGTACCAAGAGACCCAGTACTTC. This chain is built from TRBV6-1 and TRBJ2-5, with no confident D gene call. The germline V gene provides CDR1 MNHNS and CDR2 SASEGT. Counted from cysteine to phenylalanine, this CDR3 has 14 amino acids. Just CDR3 DNA is preserved here, 42 bases in frame from base 1. Relative to germline, V is 5 bases shorter and J is 0 bases shorter, with 10 bases between their ends.